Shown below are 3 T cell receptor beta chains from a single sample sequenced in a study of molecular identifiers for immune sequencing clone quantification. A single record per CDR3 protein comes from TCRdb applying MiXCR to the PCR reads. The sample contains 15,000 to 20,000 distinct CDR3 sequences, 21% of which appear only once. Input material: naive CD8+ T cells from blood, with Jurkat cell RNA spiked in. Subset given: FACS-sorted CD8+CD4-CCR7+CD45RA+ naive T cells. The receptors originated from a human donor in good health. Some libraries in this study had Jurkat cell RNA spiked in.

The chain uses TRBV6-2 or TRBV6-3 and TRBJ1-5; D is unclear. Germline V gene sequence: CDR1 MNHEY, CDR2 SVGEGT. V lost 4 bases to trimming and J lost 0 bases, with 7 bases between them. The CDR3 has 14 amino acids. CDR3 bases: TGTGCCAGCAGTTCTCCATATAGCAATCAGCCCCAGCATTTT. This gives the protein CASSSPYSNQPQHF.

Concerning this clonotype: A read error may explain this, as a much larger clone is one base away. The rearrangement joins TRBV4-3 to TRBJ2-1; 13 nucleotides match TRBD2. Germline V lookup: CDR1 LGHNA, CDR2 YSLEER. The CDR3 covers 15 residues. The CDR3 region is CTSSQTSGRDDEQFF. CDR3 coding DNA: TGCACCAGCAGCCAAACTAGCGGGAGGGACGATGAGCAGTTCTTC.

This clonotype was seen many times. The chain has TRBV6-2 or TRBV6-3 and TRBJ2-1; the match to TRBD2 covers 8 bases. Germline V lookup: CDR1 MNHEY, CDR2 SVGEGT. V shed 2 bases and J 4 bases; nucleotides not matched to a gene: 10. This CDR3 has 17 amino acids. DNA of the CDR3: TGTGCCAGCAGTTACCCTCCGCGGGAGGTCCGGTACAATGAGCAGTTCTTC. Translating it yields CASSYPPREVRYNEQFF.